Below are 14 T cell receptor beta chains sequenced from a single sample in a study of cytomegalovirus exposure and HLA in healthy donors. TCRdb's copy holds only in-frame clones and misses some; the assay was immunoSEQ multiplex PCR. The sample records fewer than 70,000 clones, 90% being singletons. Sample: PBMCs. The origin of the receptors is a man between 18 and 29 years old in good health and CMV-seronegative.

V is TRBV30 and J is TRBJ2-3; TRBD1 is a possible D gene (5 bases). Trimming took 2 bases from V and 2 from J, leaving 8 bases between them. Germline V CDR1 and CDR2: GTSNPN, SVGIG (reference sequence). This CDR3 has 13 residues. The CDR3: CAWSQGFTDTQYF. DNA for the CDR3: TGTGCCTGGAGTCAGGGCTTCACAGATACGCAGTATTTT.

This chain links TRBV2 with TRBJ2-7; TRBD2 matches 14 bases. The CDR3 spans 16 residues. CDR1 and CDR2 (germline): SNHLY, FYNNEI. With 6 bases clipped from V and 7 bases from J, the junction kept 11 bases outside the gene matches. Here the CDR3 DNA reads TGTGCCAGCAGCGAGGGACTAGCGGGAGAAAATCGGGAGCAGTACTTC. Encoded protein: CASSEGLAGENREQYF.

J is TRBJ2-1 and V is TRBV5-1, with 9 bases that match TRBD1. This CDR3 has 14 residues. Trimming removed 3 bases from V and 8 bases from J; junction bases left unmatched: 6. Germline loops: CDR1 SGHRS, CDR2 YFSETQ. The DNA for the CDR3 is TGCGCCAGCAGCTGGACAGGGGCGGACGATGAGCAGTTCTTC. Protein product: CASSWTGADDEQFF.

The chain recombines TRBV27 with TRBJ2-7; 8 positions agree with TRBD2. The V and J ends lost 5 bases and 3 bases, in that order; junction bases with no gene match: 12. Per germline, CDR1 MNHEY and CDR2 SMNVEV (reference sequence). The CDR3 loop spans 16 amino acids. CDR3 coding DNA: TGTGCCAGCAGTCCCGAAGCGGGAGCCCTTCTCTACGAGCAGTACTTC. Its translation: CASSPEAGALLYEQYF.

The chain has TRBV2 and TRBJ2-5; 8 nucleotides agree with TRBD1. The V and J ends lost 1 base and 3 bases, in that order; junction bases with no gene match: 4. Germline assignment: CDR1 SNHLY and CDR2 FYNNEI. This CDR3 is 15 amino acids long. The CDR3 protein is CASSEGRGREETQYF. The CDR3 DNA reads TGTGCCAGCAGTGAAGGCAGGGGGCGCGAAGAGACCCAGTACTTC.

CDR3 protein: CASSPYSYEQYF. In DNA, the CDR3 is TGTGCCAGCTCACCTTACAGCTACGAGCAGTACTTC. The V call is TRBV18, the J call TRBJ2-7; no reliable D call. This CDR3 has 12 amino acids. The ends were cut back, 3 bases at V and 3 bases at J, with 6 bases in the middle. The germline gives CDR1 KGHSH, CDR2 LQKENI.

This clone is a singleton in its sample. The J gene is TRBJ2-3, the V gene TRBV5-1, with D perhaps TRBD1 (6 bases). This CDR3 region has 16 residues. Germline CDR1 SGHRS, CDR2 YFSETQ. V was clipped by 4 bases and J by 0 bases, with 15 bases between them. The CDR3 region has the DNA TGCGCCAGCAGCGGGGGCCCTACGGCTAGCACAGATACGCAGTATTTT. This sequence encodes CASSGGPTASTDTQYF.

The CDR3 DNA sequence: TGTGCCAGTAGTATAATTGATCCCACTCGGAACACCGGGGAGCTGTTTTTT. Protein sequence: CASSIIDPTRNTGELFF. The chain uses TRBV19 and TRBJ2-2; D gene uncertain. Germline V gene lookup returns CDR1 LNHDA and CDR2 SQIVND (reference sequence). This CDR3 has 17 residues. Deletions cut 2 bases from V and 1 base from J, with 14 bases between.

The genes are TRBV27 and TRBJ2-7, with 9 bases lining up with TRBD2. The CDR3 runs to 16 residues. CDR1 and CDR2 (germline): MNHEY, SMNVEV (reference sequence). V lost 3 bases and J lost 4; bases outside the gene matches: 10. Written as DNA, the CDR3 is TGTGCCAGCAGTTTTCAACCGACTAGCGGTGGGTACGAGCAGTACTTC. This gives the protein CASSFQPTSGGYEQYF.

This chain links TRBV10-3 with TRBJ2-3, with 10 bases aligning to TRBD2. V trimming: 3 bases; J trimming: 2 bases; junction bases outside the gene matches: 8. The CDR3 runs 17 residues. Germline CDR1 ENHRY, CDR2 SYGVKD. Here the CDR3 reads CAISEKAGGLLTDTQYF. As DNA, the CDR3 is TGTGCCATCAGTGAAAAAGCGGGAGGGCTACTCACAGATACGCAGTATTTT.

The CDR3 DNA reads TGTGCCAGCAGTTTATTTGAGGGACTAGGGGGTGAGCAGTTCTTC. Amino acid sequence: CASSLFEGLGGEQFF. This chain links TRBV28 with TRBJ2-1; TRBD2 agrees at 8 bases. Losses at the gene ends were 1 base for V and 9 bases for J; bases not matched to a gene: 8. Germline values: CDR1 MDHEN, CDR2 SYDVKM. The CDR3 contains 15 residues.

In this sample, this clone turned up a few times. The chain employs TRBV6-6 and TRBJ2-6, with D perhaps matching TRBD1 (6 bases). Germline V lookup: CDR1 MNHNY, CDR2 SVGAGI (reference sequence). Trimming stripped 5 bases from V and 1 base from J, with 9 bases between. The CDR3 length is 15 residues. DNA of the CDR3: TGTGCCAGCAGTCTCGGACAGTCTGGGGCCAACGTCCTGACTTTC. The encoded protein is CASSLGQSGANVLTF.

The V and J genes are TRBV18 and TRBJ2-4; 7 bases map to TRBD2. CDR1 is KGHSH, CDR2 LQKENI, per germline. This CDR3 is 16 amino acids long. The junction had 16 bases not matched to a gene; V was cut back by 6 bases and J by 8 bases. The CDR3 sequence is CASSPKGGPPGDIQYF. As DNA, the CDR3 is TGTGCCAGCTCCCCAAAGGGAGGGCCGCCTGGTGACATTCAGTACTTC.

This chain joins TRBV5-5 and TRBJ2-1; 11 nucleotides line up with TRBD2. CDR1 is SGHKS, CDR2 YYEKEE, per germline (reference sequence). V lost 3 bases to trimming and J lost 0 bases; unmatched junction nucleotides: 2. The CDR3 consists of 16 residues. CDR3 coding DNA: TGTGCCAGCAGCTCTAGCGGGGGGAGCTCCTACAATGAGCAGTTCTTC. Translating gives CASSSSGGSSYNEQFF.